This is a list of T cell receptor beta chains from one sample in a study of blood T cell repertoires in COVID-19. Data came from immunoSEQ multiplex PCR; TCRdb stores just in-frame clones and leaves some out. The sample contains 45,000 to 65,000 clones, roughly 87% of which appear only once. The sequenced material came from peripheral blood. These receptors originate from a man in his sixties with active COVID-19. Both conserved end residues are part of each CDR3. A D gene is named only where the DNA matches it firmly. A row's size may be missing; if present it is once, few, many or a size class.

V,J,D,size,DNA,CDR3
TRBV24-1,TRBJ2-1,NA,NA,TGTGCCACCAGTTCTCCCGCAAGGGGTTCTGAGCAGTTCTTC,CATSSPARGSEQFF
TRBV6-2/TRBV6-3,TRBJ2-1,TRBD2,NA,TGTGCCAGCAGTGACCGCCTAGCGGGATTGGGTGAGCAGTTCTTC,CASSDRLAGLGEQFF
TRBV6-5,TRBJ2-1,TRBD1,NA,TGTGCCAGCAGTCTCAGGACAGGGACGAGTAATGAGCAGTTCTTC,CASSLRTGTSNEQFF
TRBV9,TRBJ2-2,TRBD2,NA,TGTGCCAGCAGCGTAGGCGGCGGGAGGGCCGGGGAGCTGTTTTTT,CASSVGGGRAGELFF
TRBV4-3,TRBJ2-7,NA,NA,TGCGCCAGCAGCCAAGAGAGCGGTCCCTCCTACGAGCAGTACTTC,CASSQESGPSYEQYF
TRBV7-8,TRBJ1-2,NA,NA,TGTGCCAGCAGCTCAAGGAGGGAGTATGGCTACACCTTC,CASSSRREYGYTF
TRBV28,TRBJ1-5,TRBD1,once,TGTGCCAGCAGCCAAACCGGGGCAGGGGGGTCTCTAAGGCCCCAGCATTTT,CASSQTGAGGSLRPQHF
TRBV9,TRBJ2-3,TRBD2,NA,TGTGCCAGCAGCACGGCTAGCGGGAGGACAGATACGCAGTATTTT,CASSTASGRTDTQYF
TRBV28,TRBJ1-4,TRBD1,NA,TGTGCCAGCAGACCCTCCTGGGGACAGGGGCATGAAAAACTGTTTTTT,CASRPSWGQGHEKLFF
TRBV7-9,TRBJ1-1,NA,NA,TGTGCCAGCAGCTTAGTATCAGTTATAAACACTGAAGCTTTCTTT,CASSLVSVINTEAFF
TRBV9,TRBJ1-4,TRBD1,NA,TGTGCCAGCAGCGTAGAGGGGACAGGGACTGAAAAACTGTTTTTT,CASSVEGTGTEKLFF
TRBV7-7,TRBJ2-7,TRBD1,NA,TGTGCTAGCAGCTTAGCACAGGGGGAGGTCTACGAGCAGTACTTC,CASSLAQGEVYEQYF
TRBV10-2,TRBJ2-1,TRBD2,NA,TGCGCCAGCAGTGATACTAGCGGTGCGGGGAATGAGCAGTTCTTC,CASSDTSGAGNEQFF
TRBV11-2,TRBJ1-2,TRBD1,NA,TGTGCCAGCAGCTTAGATTGGAAGGGGGCGGGCGGCTACACCTTC,CASSLDWKGAGGYTF
TRBV7-3,TRBJ2-2,NA,NA,TGTGCCAGCAGCTTTCGTACTCCGGGCACCGGGGAGCTGTTTTTT,CASSFRTPGTGELFF
TRBV10-3,TRBJ2-7,NA,NA,TGTGCCATCAGTCCTAGCTACGAGCAGTACTTC,CAISPSYEQYF
TRBV7-8,TRBJ2-1,TRBD2,NA,TGTGCCAGCAGACCGGGACTAGCGGGAGGGCCAAGCTTTGGTGAGCAGTTCTTC,CASRPGLAGGPSFGEQFF
TRBV11-3,TRBJ2-7,NA,once,TGTGCCAGCAGCTTAGTCCCGACGGGCGAGCAGTACTTC,CASSLVPTGEQYF
TRBV11-3,TRBJ2-3,TRBD2,NA,TGTGCCAGCAGCCCGGGACTAGCGGGAAGCACAGATACGCAGTATTTT,CASSPGLAGSTDTQYF
TRBV28,TRBJ2-1,TRBD2,NA,TGTGCCAGCAGTTTACGGTCCGTGGGAGGGTATAGAAGCTCCTACAATGAGCAGTTCTTC,CASSLRSVGGYRSSYNEQFF
TRBV6-4,TRBJ1-2,NA,NA,TGTGCCAGCAGTGACCAGGGGTTGGGCGGCTACACCTTC,CASSDQGLGGYTF
TRBV5-6,TRBJ1-2,TRBD1,NA,TGTGCCAGCAGCCCGCGACAGGGACGGACTAACTATGGCTACACCTTC,CASSPRQGRTNYGYTF
TRBV28,TRBJ2-1,NA,NA,TGTGCCAGCAGTTCTCCCCCGAGACAAAATTACAATGAGCAGTTCTTC,CASSSPPRQNYNEQFF
TRBV28,TRBJ2-7,NA,few,TGTGCCAGCTCAGGGTTCTACGAGCAGTACTTC,CASSGFYEQYF
TRBV28,TRBJ1-1,TRBD1,NA,TGTGCCAGCAGTTTTCCCCTGGGACAGCGAGGAGCTGAAGCTTTCTTT,CASSFPLGQRGAEAFF
TRBV5-1,TRBJ2-3,NA,NA,TGCGCCAGCAGCGCGGGATTCACAGATACGCAGTATTTT,CASSAGFTDTQYF
TRBV5-1,TRBJ2-1,NA,NA,TGCGCCAGCAGCCTTGAACTCGGCCCAGGATACAATGAGCAGTTCTTC,CASSLELGPGYNEQFF
TRBV28,TRBJ2-1,TRBD1,NA,TGTGCCAGCGACCCGACAGGGGACAATGAGCAGTTCTTC,CASDPTGDNEQFF
TRBV19,TRBJ2-7,TRBD2,NA,TGTGCCAGTAGTATCTTTCCTACTCGACTAGCGGGAGGCTACGAGCAGTACTTC,CASSIFPTRLAGGYEQYF
TRBV5-1,TRBJ2-2,TRBD1,NA,TGCGCCAGCAGCTTGTTACAGGGGGATGCCGGGGAGCTGTTTTTT,CASSLLQGDAGELFF
TRBV4-1,TRBJ1-4,NA,NA,TGCGCCAGCAGCCAATTTCTGGGGGCCAGTAATGAAAAACTGTTTTTT,CASSQFLGASNEKLFF
TRBV4-2,TRBJ2-7,NA,few,TGTGCCAGCAGTCGACCCTCCCAGGCCGGTTACGAGCAGTACTTC,CASSRPSQAGYEQYF
TRBV2,TRBJ1-4,TRBD1,NA,TGTGCCAGCAGTGACCGGGACAGCTCAACTAATGAAAAACTGTTTTTT,CASSDRDSSTNEKLFF
TRBV5-4,TRBJ2-7,TRBD2,NA,TGTGCCAGCAGCTCCCCAGCGGGGACCTACGAGCAGTACTTC,CASSSPAGTYEQYF
TRBV30,TRBJ1-1,NA,NA,TGTGCCTGTGCGCCCAGGGCAACTGAAGCTTTCTTT,CACAPRATEAFF
TRBV25-1,TRBJ1-2,NA,NA,TGTGCCAGCAGTGTAGAATATAACTATGGCTACACCTTC,CASSVEYNYGYTF
TRBV27,TRBJ2-1,TRBD2,NA,TGTGCCAGCAGCCCAGTGTCTAGCGGGAGTGGAAATGAGCAGTTCTTC,CASSPVSSGSGNEQFF
TRBV4-3,TRBJ2-1,TRBD2,NA,TGCGCCAGCAGCCAAGATACCGGTAGCGGGAGGGCCCTTGAGCAGTTCTTC,CASSQDTGSGRALEQFF
TRBV5-6,TRBJ1-5,NA,NA,TGTGCCAGCAGTTGGTCGTCTAATAGCAATCAGCCCCAGCATTTT,CASSWSSNSNQPQHF
TRBV3-1/TRBV3-2,TRBJ2-7,TRBD2,NA,TGTGCCAGCAGCCAAGATCGGCTAGCGGACGGCCAGTACTTC,CASSQDRLADGQYF
TRBV9,TRBJ2-1,NA,NA,TGTGCCAGCAGCGTAGGGGGGCAGGGCTCCTACAATGAGCAGTTCTTC,CASSVGGQGSYNEQFF
TRBV3-1/TRBV3-2,TRBJ2-6,NA,NA,TGTGCCAGCAGCCTCAGGGTCTCTGGGGCCAACGTCCTGACTTTC,CASSLRVSGANVLTF